These T cell receptor beta chains were read from a single sample in a study of blood T cell repertoires in COVID-19. Libraries were prepared by immunoSEQ multiplex PCR; TCRdb keeps only in-frame clonotypes and omits some of them. The table has under 400,000 clones, approximately 86% seen once; the top ten hold about 4%. The sample consisted of PBMCs or T cells enriched from blood (not recorded which). The receptor set was obtained from a woman in her 40s with acute COVID-19. The CDR3 runs from the conserved cysteine through the conserved F or W. D genes are given only for firm matches. Not every row has a clone size; where given, it reads once, few, many or a size class.

v_gene: TRBV6-2/TRBV6-3; abundance: -; j_gene: TRBJ1-1; d_gene: -; CDR3aa: CASSLGVQTGTEAFF; CDR3nt: TGTGCCAGCAGTTTAGGGGTCCAGACGGGTACTGAAGCTTTCTTT
v_gene: TRBV29-1; abundance: -; j_gene: TRBJ1-2; d_gene: TRBD1; CDR3aa: CSVEAGQGKNTF; CDR3nt: TGCAGCGTTGAAGCCGGACAGGGGAAAAACACCTTC
v_gene: TRBV5-1; abundance: -; j_gene: TRBJ2-7; d_gene: TRBD1; CDR3aa: CASSSRTGGDEQYF; CDR3nt: TGCGCCAGCAGCTCGAGGACAGGGGGCGACGAGCAGTACTTC
v_gene: TRBV19; abundance: -; j_gene: TRBJ1-6; d_gene: TRBD1; CDR3aa: CASSIADRGHSPLHF; CDR3nt: TGTGCCAGTAGTATCGCTGACAGGGGGCATTCACCCCTCCACTTT
v_gene: TRBV6-4; abundance: once; j_gene: TRBJ1-5; d_gene: -; CDR3aa: CASSDPPRGDQPQHF; CDR3nt: TGTGCCAGCAGTGACCCTCCCCGAGGAGATCAGCCCCAGCATTTT
v_gene: TRBV28; abundance: -; j_gene: TRBJ1-1; d_gene: TRBD1; CDR3aa: CASSPRGTGNTEAFF; CDR3nt: TGTGCCAGCAGTCCAAGGGGGACAGGGAACACTGAAGCTTTCTTT
v_gene: TRBV7-9; abundance: few; j_gene: TRBJ1-4; d_gene: -; CDR3aa: CASSGAILNEKLFF; CDR3nt: TGTGCCAGCAGCGGGGCCATCCTTAATGAAAAACTGTTTTTT
v_gene: TRBV7-2; abundance: -; j_gene: TRBJ2-5; d_gene: TRBD1; CDR3aa: CASSYRGETQYF; CDR3nt: TGTGCCAGCAGCTACAGGGGGGAGACCCAGTACTTC
v_gene: TRBV7-6; abundance: -; j_gene: TRBJ1-2; d_gene: TRBD1; CDR3aa: CASSSGQGYGYTF; CDR3nt: TGTGCCAGCAGCTCGGGACAGGGTTATGGCTACACCTTC
v_gene: TRBV24-1; abundance: once; j_gene: TRBJ1-6; d_gene: TRBD1; CDR3aa: CATSDGTRDRESSYNSPLHF; CDR3nt: TGTGCCACCAGTGATGGGACCCGGGACAGGGAGAGCTCCTATAATTCACCCCTCCACTTT
v_gene: TRBV6-4; abundance: -; j_gene: TRBJ1-6; d_gene: -; CDR3aa: CASSDGGVNSPLHF; CDR3nt: TGTGCCAGCAGTGACGGCGGGGTAAACTCACCCCTCCACTTT
v_gene: TRBV5-1; abundance: -; j_gene: TRBJ2-3; d_gene: TRBD2; CDR3aa: CASSDASGGTDTQYF; CDR3nt: TGCGCCAGCAGCGACGCTAGCGGGGGAACAGATACGCAGTATTTT
v_gene: TRBV3-1/TRBV3-2; abundance: -; j_gene: TRBJ2-7; d_gene: -; CDR3aa: CASSGMEGHYEQYF; CDR3nt: TGTGCCAGCAGCGGGATGGAGGGGCACTACGAGCAGTACTTC
v_gene: TRBV7-2; abundance: -; j_gene: TRBJ2-1; d_gene: -; CDR3aa: CASSSQGSYNEQFF; CDR3nt: TGTGCCAGCAGCTCGCAGGGGAGTTACAATGAGCAGTTCTTC